This T cell receptor (beta chain) comes out of a study of shared T cell receptors in the human thymus. Trimming took 0 bases from V and 1 from J, leaving 12 bases between them. CDR3 length equals 16 residues. Germline CDR1 SGHRS, CDR2 YFSETQ. Using immunoSEQ multiplex PCR, the repertoire was profiled, and TCRdb retains in-frame clones only, with some absent. The table includes some 700,000 clones, 70% to 90% detected once. These data also featured in a second study, about human thymus T cells. From that paper: Healthy Finnish infants undergoing corrective surgery for congenital heart defects were the donors. In corrective heart surgery, resections were taken, and these provided the thymus tissue. It looked as if thymic and blood repertoires used V and J genes in a biased way. Unrelated individuals had highly overlapping thymic repertoires, as reported in related research.

Sequencing input: thymocytes. This TCR came from a girl younger than two with a congenital heart defect. V usage is TRBV5-1 and J usage is TRBJ2-3; a possible D gene is TRBD2 (7 bases). Written as DNA, the CDR3 is TGCGCCAGCAGCTTGGTGGGGGGGGCCGGCACAGATACGCAGTATTTT. This sequence encodes CASSLVGGAGTDTQYF.